These 29 T cell receptor beta chains originate from one sample sequenced in a study of Ad26.COV2.S vaccination and SARS-CoV-2 variants. Treatment reported: roughly 20 received Ad26.COV2.S at low or high dose, single or two shots; about 5 received placebo; per-sample allocation not given. All samples were drawn on day 63, counting from the first vaccine or placebo injection. The table came from immunoSEQ multiplex PCR; TCRdb's copy has only in-frame clones and leaves some out. The sample lists around 450,000 clones, about 88% occurring once. This material consisted of peripheral blood, taken in a trial of Ad26.COV2.S vaccine versus placebo. The receptors stem from a person aged 18-65 years who received the Ad26.COV2.S COVID-19 vaccine or a placebo.

Here the CDR3 reads CASSARQAYSGNTIYF. The CDR3 DNA sequence: TGTGCCAGCTCAGCCCGACAGGCCTACTCTGGAAACACCATATATTTT. V is TRBV18 and J is TRBJ1-3; maybe TRBD1 (6 bases). Germline loops: CDR1 KGHSH, CDR2 LQKENI. V lost 5 bases and J 0 bases, leaving 14 bases between the germline ends. The CDR3 covers 16 residues.

The chain recombines TRBV7-2 with TRBJ2-1, with 8 nucleotides matching TRBD2. Germline CDR1 is SGHTA and CDR2 is FQGNSA. Unmatched junction bases numbered 8, after V lost 2 bases and J lost 8 bases. This CDR3 region has 15 residues. CDR3 in amino acids: CASSLRGLARDEQFF. The CDR3, as DNA: TGTGCCAGCAGCTTAAGAGGACTAGCTAGAGATGAGCAGTTCTTC. The full variable domain, completed using reference TRBV7-2 and TRBJ2-1, is GAGVSQSPSNKVTEKGKDVELRCDPISGHTALYWYRQSLGQGLEFLIYFQGNSAPDKSGLPSDRFSAERTGGSVSTLTIQRTQQEDSAVYLCASSLRGLARDEQFFGPGTRLTVL.

The chain recombines TRBV5-1 with TRBJ1-2; 7 nucleotides match TRBD1. CDR3 length: 14 residues. Trimming took 2 bases from V and 7 from J; bases not matched to a gene: 8. Germline CDR1 SGHRS, CDR2 YFSETQ. CDR3 sequence (DNA): TGCGCCAGCAGCTTCACAGGGGTTGTAGGTGGCTACACCTTC. Its translation is CASSFTGVVGGYTF.

In this sample, this clone turned up a few times. V usage is TRBV10-2 and J usage is TRBJ2-5; 10 bases align to TRBD2. The V gene's germline CDR1 is WSHSY and CDR2 SAAADI. V gave up 7 bases and J gave up 3 bases; unmatched junction bases: 17. This CDR3 is built from 18 residues. In DNA, the CDR3 is TGCGCCAGCATCCCGGACAGTCTACTAGCGGGAAATGAAGAGACCCAGTACTTC. It codes for CASIPDSLLAGNEETQYF.

The chain uses TRBV6-1 and TRBJ1-5; possibly TRBD1 for D (6 bases). The V end lost 4 bases, the J end lost 2 bases, and 18 bases lay between the germline ends. Germline values: CDR1 MNHNS, CDR2 SASEGT. CDR3 length: 17 residues. The CDR3 DNA sequence: TGTGCCAGCAGTGGCCCTAACAGGGTTAATGGCAATCAGCCCCAGCATTTT. Translation: CASSGPNRVNGNQPQHF.

This clone was observed a few times. V and J are TRBV4-2 and TRBJ2-6; D is possibly TRBD1 or TRBD2 (5 bases each). The germline gives CDR1 LGHNA, CDR2 YNFKEQ. The CDR3 has 16 residues. Trimming took 1 base from V and 4 from J, leaving 11 bases between them. The CDR3 nucleotides are TGTGCCAGCAGCCAAGTCCAGGGAGCGGGGGCCAACGTCCTGACTTTC. Protein: CASSQVQGAGANVLTF.

V and J are TRBV3-1 (or the pseudogene TRBV3-2) and TRBJ2-1; no reliable D call. The CDR3 length is 12 residues. Trimming removed 4 bases from V and 5 bases from J, with 6 bases in between. Germline assignment: CDR1 LGHDT and CDR2 YNNKEL (reference sequence). The CDR3 region has the DNA TGTGCCAGCAGCCGTACAAACAATGAGCAGTTCTTC. Translating it yields CASSRTNNEQFF.

On this clone itself: In the same sample, other DNA sequences code for this CDR3. The chain carries TRBV9 and TRBJ1-1; no clear D gene. Trimming stripped 0 bases from V and 1 base from J, with 4 bases between. Germline CDR1 reads SGDLS; CDR2 reads YYNGEE. The CDR3 has 13 residues. The CDR3, as DNA: TGTGCCAGCAGCGTAGGGTGGAACACTGAAGCTTTCTTT. Translating it yields CASSVGWNTEAFF. Together with reference TRBV9 and TRBJ1-1, the CDR3 gives the full variable domain: DSGVTQTPKHLITATGQRVTLRCSPRSGDLSVYWYQQSLDQGLQFLIQYYNGEERAKGNILERFSAQQFPDLHSELNLSSLELGDSALYFCASSVGWNTEAFFGQGTRLTVV.

The chain combines TRBV5-1 with TRBJ2-1; D possibly corresponds to TRBD2 (5 bases). Trimming took 0 bases from V and 4 from J, leaving 11 bases between them. Looked up from germline, CDR1 is SGHRS and CDR2 is YFSETQ. The CDR3 runs to 15 residues. CDR3 DNA sequence: TGCGCCAGCAGCTTGGATTCTAGCAGTTACAATGAGCAGTTCTTC. It translates to CASSLDSSSYNEQFF.

The chain employs TRBV6-2 or TRBV6-3 and TRBJ2-7, with a tentative D call TRBD2 (6 bases). With 5 bases removed from V and 7 bases from J, the gap between germline ends came to 18 bases. Germline CDR1 and CDR2: MNHEY and SVGEGT. This CDR3 spans 14 amino acids. CDR3 amino acids: CASSGLGLIREQYV. The CDR3 bases are TGTGCCAGCAGTGGGCTGGGACTTATCCGGGAGCAGTACGTC.

About this clone itself: The sample carries other DNA sequences with the same CDR3. The J gene is TRBJ1-1, the V gene TRBV4-3; D ambiguous. V was clipped by 1 base and J by 4 bases, with 10 bases between them. The V gene's germline CDR1 is LGHNA and CDR2 YSLEER. There are 14 residues in the CDR3. The CDR3 protein is CASSQVGVGTEAFF. The CDR3 bases are TGCGCCAGCAGCCAAGTCGGGGTCGGCACTGAAGCTTTCTTT.

V usage is TRBV5-1 and J usage is TRBJ1-1; D is uncertain. Germline CDR1 reads SGHRS; CDR2 reads YFSETQ. V shed 3 bases and J shed 1 base, with 13 bases lying between them. This CDR3 has 15 amino acids. The DNA of the CDR3 is TGCGCCAGCAGCTGGTCCTTGCAGTCGAACACTGAAGCTTTCTTT. As protein: CASSWSLQSNTEAFF.

The V call is TRBV4-2, the J call TRBJ1-2; possible D gene TRBD1, 6 bases. Germline CDR1 is LGHNA and CDR2 is YNFKEQ. Deletions cut 4 bases from V and 4 bases from J, with 10 bases between. The CDR3 has 13 amino acids. CDR3 bases: TGTGCCAGCAGCCGATCGGACAGCTATGGCTACACCTTC. It translates to CASSRSDSYGYTF.

The gene calls are TRBV5-1 and TRBJ1-6; D is perhaps TRBD1 (5 bases). This CDR3 spans 16 amino acids. Germline assignment: CDR1 SGHRS and CDR2 YFSETQ. V dropped 2 bases and J dropped 0 bases, with 9 bases sitting between them. In nucleotides, the CDR3 is TGCGCCAGCAGCTTTGGGGGGAGCTCCTATAATTCACCCCTCCACTTT. Amino acid sequence: CASSFGGSSYNSPLHF.

The V gene is TRBV3-1 (or the pseudogene TRBV3-2), the J gene TRBJ1-1; D perhaps matches TRBD1 (5 bases). V was shortened by 5 bases and J by 3 bases, with 10 bases between the two germline ends. Germline CDR1 LGHDT, CDR2 YNNKEL (reference sequence). The CDR3 loop spans 13 amino acids. The CDR3, as DNA: TGTGCCAGCAGCACGGGAGGGGACACTGAAGCTTTCTTT. Residues: CASSTGGDTEAFF.

This sequence joins TRBV7-2 and TRBJ2-3, with D maybe TRBD2 (7 bases). Germline lookup yields CDR1 SGHTA and CDR2 FQGNSA. The CDR3 covers 19 residues. The ends were cut back, 6 bases at V and 4 bases at J, with 29 bases in the middle. CDR3 sequence reads: CASSSGGPDWPGGPDTQYF. The CDR3 DNA reads as TGTGCCAGCAGTTCCGGGGGGCCAGATTGGCCCGGGGGGCCAGATACGCAGTATTTT.

The chain links TRBV28 to TRBJ2-7, with D tentatively TRBD1 (5 bases). CDR3 size: 16 residues. V dropped 5 bases and J dropped 0 bases, with 17 bases sitting between them. From germline, CDR1 is MDHEN and CDR2 SYDVKM. CDR3: CASSASGRGISYEQYF. The DNA of the CDR3 is TGTGCCAGCAGTGCCTCCGGAAGGGGAATCTCCTACGAGCAGTACTTC.

The chain joins TRBV5-6 to TRBJ2-5, with no clear D. The V gene's germline CDR1 is SGHDT and CDR2 YYEEEE. The ends were cut back, 4 bases at V and 2 bases at J, with 3 bases in the middle. The CDR3 runs to 11 residues. The CDR3 region has the DNA TGTGCCAGCAGCGCACAAGAGACCCAGTACTTC. This encodes CASSAQETQYF.

This chain connects TRBV27 to TRBJ1-1; 8 nucleotides match TRBD1. With V trimmed by 6 bases and J by 4 bases, 13 bases remained unmatched. Germline-derived CDR1 and CDR2 are MNHEY and SMNVEV (reference sequence). The CDR3 spans 16 residues. The CDR3 DNA is TGTGCCAGCAGGACTCCGGGACAGGTTGACGGCACTGAAGCTTTCTTT. Translating it yields CASRTPGQVDGTEAFF.

V is TRBV18 and J is TRBJ1-4, with D maybe TRBD1 (5 bases). The germline CDR1 and CDR2 sequences are KGHSH and LQKENI. The CDR3 is made up of 14 amino acids. V lost 6 bases to trimming and J lost 7 bases, with 15 bases between them. The CDR3 DNA sequence: TGTGCCAGCTCCCCCGGGGGAACTGGTGAAAAACTGTTTTTT. This sequence encodes CASSPGGTGEKLFF. Supplemented by reference TRBV18 and TRBJ1-4, the full variable domain reads NAGVMQNPRHLVRRRGQEARLRCSPMKGHSHVYWYRQLPEEGLKFMVYLQKENIIDESGMPKERFSAEFPKEGPSILRIQQVVRGDSAAYFCASSPGGTGEKLFFGSGTQLSVL.

V gene TRBV15 combines with J gene TRBJ2-1; 8 bases map to TRBD2. The junction had 11 bases not matched to a gene; V was cut back by 3 bases and J by 7 bases. Germline CDR1 reads LNHNV; CDR2 reads YYDKDF (reference sequence). The CDR3 is made up of 16 amino acids. In nucleotides, the CDR3 is TGTGCCACCAGCAGGGGGCTGGCGGGGGGCCTAAATGAGCAGTTCTTC. It encodes CATSRGLAGGLNEQFF.

The chain uses TRBV6-5 and TRBJ1-6; 7 bases fit TRBD1. This CDR3 has 15 residues. After removal of 6 bases from V and 9 bases from J, the junction contained 11 bases not matched to a gene. Germline CDR1 MNHEY, CDR2 SVGAGI. This CDR3 reads CASSEPGTDSSPLHF. The CDR3 DNA reads as TGTGCCAGCAGCGAGCCCGGGACAGACAGTTCACCCCTCCACTTT.

The gene calls are TRBV9 and TRBJ1-5; D is uncertain. The CDR3 totals 15 residues. Germline loops: CDR1 SGDLS, CDR2 YYNGEE. Trimming removed 2 bases at V and 6 bases at J, with 15 bases between. The CDR3 sequence: CASSVTGAFGQPQHF. The CDR3 DNA is TGTGCCAGCAGCGTGACCGGAGCGTTCGGTCAGCCCCAGCATTTT.

The chain links TRBV6-5 to TRBJ1-3, with D uncertain. The CDR3 spans 16 residues. With 0 bases removed from V and 0 bases from J, the gap between germline ends came to 9 bases. CDR1 and CDR2 from the germline V gene are MNHEY and SVGAGI. CDR3 sequence: CASSYSVASSGNTIYF. The CDR3 DNA sequence: TGTGCCAGCAGTTACTCGGTTGCTAGCTCTGGAAACACCATATATTTT.

This clone is a singleton in its sample. The chain recombines TRBV29-1 with TRBJ1-6; no clear D. Germline V gene lookup returns CDR1 SQVTM and CDR2 ANQGSEA. V lost 5 bases to trimming and J lost 6 bases, with 11 bases between them. This CDR3 spans 13 amino acids. CDR3 protein: CSVKGGSNSPLHF. The CDR3 bases are TGCAGCGTTAAGGGAGGCAGTAATTCACCCCTCCACTTT.

J is TRBJ2-5 and V is TRBV3-1 (or the pseudogene TRBV3-2); D not certain. V was pared by 5 bases and J by 3 bases, with 10 bases between. Looked up from germline, CDR1 is LGHDT and CDR2 is YNNKEL (reference sequence). The CDR3 is 13 residues long. The DNA of the CDR3 is TGTGCCAGCAGCTGGACGGGCAAAGAGACCCAGTACTTC. This translates into CASSWTGKETQYF.

This clone turned up a few times. The rearrangement links TRBV2 to TRBJ1-5; D is undetermined. Trimming took off 7 bases at V and 4 bases at J, with 8 bases between the two ends. CDR1 SNHLY and CDR2 FYNNEI come from the germline V gene. CDR3 length: 12 amino acids. CDR3 DNA: TGTGCCAGCACGAACGGGAATCAGCCCCAGCATTTT. Residues: CASTNGNQPQHF. The whole variable domain, remainder taken from reference TRBV2 and TRBJ1-5, is EPEVTQTPSHQVTQMGQEVILRCVPISNHLYFYWYRQILGQKVEFLVSFYNNEISEKSEIFDDQFSVERPDGSNFTLKIRSTKLEDSAMYFCASTNGNQPQHFGDGTRLSIL.

The chain links TRBV6-1 to TRBJ2-7; D is ambiguous. Deletions cut 1 base from V and 8 bases from J, with 12 bases between. The CDR3 has 13 residues. The V gene's germline CDR1 is MNHNS and CDR2 SASEGT. CDR3 region: CASSEEHPSQQYV. Written as DNA, the CDR3 is TGTGCCAGCAGTGAAGAACATCCGAGCCAGCAGTACGTC.

The chain has TRBV5-1 and TRBJ1-5; a possible D gene is TRBD1 (6 bases). The germline V gene encodes CDR1 SGHRS and CDR2 YFSETQ. The V end was cut by 0 bases, the J end by 3 bases, with 10 bases between. The CDR3 consists of 15 residues. The CDR3 region has the DNA TGCGCCAGCAGCTTGGCAGGGGACTTCAATCAGCCCCAGCATTTT. This sequence encodes CASSLAGDFNQPQHF.